One sample yielded the 9 T cell receptor beta chains listed below, sequenced in a study of blood T cell repertoires in COVID-19. TCRdb's table, derived via immunoSEQ multiplex PCR, lists solely in-frame clones and lacks some. Among around 160,000 clones, less than 90% were seen once, and the ten largest hold roughly 5.7%. The sequenced material came from PBMCs or T cells enriched from blood (not recorded which). The source is a woman in her forties or fifties who had been exposed to COVID-19.

This chain links TRBV19 with TRBJ1-6; no clear D. Germline V CDR1 and CDR2: LNHDA, SQIVND (reference sequence). This CDR3 is 16 amino acids long. Between the trimmed V and J ends, which lost 0 bases and 0 bases, there was a span of 6 bases. The CDR3, as DNA: TGTGCCAGTAGTATAGATCCGAGCTCCTATAATTCACCCCTCCACTTT. Encoded protein: CASSIDPSSYNSPLHF.

The rearrangement uses TRBV5-1 and TRBJ2-2; the D is unclear. From germline, CDR1 is SGHRS and CDR2 YFSETQ. The V end lost 0 bases, the J end lost 5 bases, and 2 bases lay between the germline ends. This CDR3 has 12 residues. In DNA form, the CDR3 reads TGCGCCAGCAGCTTGGCTACCGGGGAGCTGTTTTTT. Residues: CASSLATGELFF.

The chain joins TRBV2 to TRBJ2-7, with TRBD1 matching over 9 bases. The trim removed 7 bases at V and 5 bases at J, leaving 9 bases unmatched. Germline V gene data show CDR1 as SNHLY and CDR2 as FYNNEI. There are 14 residues in the CDR3. The DNA for the CDR3 is TGTGCCAGCACCTCGGACAGGGGAACTGACGAGCAGTACTTC. Protein product: CASTSDRGTDEQYF.

This chain links TRBV19 with TRBJ1-1, with D unresolved. Trimming took 5 bases from V and 1 from J, leaving 11 bases between them. Germline values: CDR1 LNHDA, CDR2 SQIVND (reference sequence). CDR3 length equals 14 residues. CDR3 DNA sequence: TGTGCCAGTAGTTTGTCAGGAACGAACACTGAAGCTTTCTTT. The encoded protein is CASSLSGTNTEAFF.

CDR3 sequence: CASSDTGGYEAFF. The CDR3 region has the DNA TGTGCCAGCAGCGACACAGGGGGCTATGAAGCTTTCTTT. The chain combines TRBV5-6 with TRBJ1-1; 9 bases align to TRBD1. V lost 4 bases, J lost 7 bases, and 5 bases stayed unmatched. Germline V gene lookup returns CDR1 SGHDT and CDR2 YYEEEE. The CDR3 has 13 amino acids. Using reference TRBV5-6 and TRBJ1-1 for the parts outside the CDR3, the full variable domain is DAGVTQSPTHLIKTRGQQVTLRCSPKSGHDTVSWYQQALGQGPQFIFQYYEEEERQRGNFPDRFSGHQFPNYSSELNVNALLLGDSALYLCASSDTGGYEAFFGQGTRLTVV.

This rearrangement joins TRBV3-1 (or the pseudogene TRBV3-2) to TRBJ2-1, with D tentatively TRBD2 (7 bases). Germline V lookup: CDR1 LGHDT, CDR2 YNNKEL (reference sequence). V shed 1 base and J shed 0 bases, with 13 bases lying between them. The CDR3 covers 17 residues. The CDR3 sequence: CASSQGLRGGSYNEQFF. The CDR3 coding sequence is TGTGCCAGCAGCCAAGGCCTGAGGGGGGGCTCCTACAATGAGCAGTTCTTC.

This clone turned up a few times. This chain connects TRBV28 to TRBJ1-5; D call uncertain. The CDR3 sequence is 10 residues long. V gave up 8 bases and J gave up 5 bases, with 4 bases separating them. Germline V gene sequence: CDR1 MDHEN, CDR2 SYDVKM. The CDR3: CASGDQPQHF. DNA for the CDR3: TGTGCCAGCGGAGATCAGCCCCAGCATTTT.

V gene TRBV29-1 combines with J gene TRBJ2-2, with 10 bases that match TRBD1. Germline V gene sequence: CDR1 SQVTM, CDR2 ANQGSEA. This CDR3 spans 18 amino acids. V lost 5 bases, J lost 1 base, and 13 bases stayed unmatched. The CDR3, as DNA: TGCAGCGTTCGGGCCGTCAGGACAGGGGGAGGGAACACCGGGGAGCTGTTTTTT. Translation gives CSVRAVRTGGGNTGELFF.

The V and J genes are TRBV18 and TRBJ2-2; a weak D match, TRBD1 (5 bases). V lost 3 bases, J lost 0 bases, and 8 bases lay in between. CDR3 length: 15 amino acids. Germline V gene lookup returns CDR1 KGHSH and CDR2 LQKENI. The CDR3 loop reads CASSPDIANTGELFF. The CDR3 coding sequence is TGTGCCAGCTCACCGGACATTGCGAACACCGGGGAGCTGTTTTTT.